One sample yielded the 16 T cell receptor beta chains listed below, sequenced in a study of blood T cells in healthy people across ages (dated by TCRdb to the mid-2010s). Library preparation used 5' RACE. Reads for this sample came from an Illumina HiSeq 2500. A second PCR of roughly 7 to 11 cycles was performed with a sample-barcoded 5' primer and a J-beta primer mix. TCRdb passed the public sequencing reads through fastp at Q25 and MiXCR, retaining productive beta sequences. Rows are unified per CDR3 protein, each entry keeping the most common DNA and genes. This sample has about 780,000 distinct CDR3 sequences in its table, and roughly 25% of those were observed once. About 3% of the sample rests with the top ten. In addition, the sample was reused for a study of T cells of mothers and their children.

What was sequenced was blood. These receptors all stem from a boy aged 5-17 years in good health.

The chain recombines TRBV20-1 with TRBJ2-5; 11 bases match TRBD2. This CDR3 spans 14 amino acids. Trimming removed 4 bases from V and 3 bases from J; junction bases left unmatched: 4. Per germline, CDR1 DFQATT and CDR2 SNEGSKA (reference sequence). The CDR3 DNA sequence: TGCAGTGCTAAAGAGACTAGCGGGAAAGAGACCCAGTACTTC. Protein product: CSAKETSGKETQYF.

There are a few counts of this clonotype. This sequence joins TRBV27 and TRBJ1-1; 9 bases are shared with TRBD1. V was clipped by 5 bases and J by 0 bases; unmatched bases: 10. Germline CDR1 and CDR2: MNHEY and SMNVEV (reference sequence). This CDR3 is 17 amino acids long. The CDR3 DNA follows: TGTGCCAGCAGTCCGTGGGACAGGGATTGGATGAACACTGAAGCTTTCTTT. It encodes CASSPWDRDWMNTEAFF.

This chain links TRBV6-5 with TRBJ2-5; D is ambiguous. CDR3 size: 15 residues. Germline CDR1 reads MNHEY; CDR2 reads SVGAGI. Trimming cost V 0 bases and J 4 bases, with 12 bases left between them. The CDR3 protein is CASSYSVLSAETQYF. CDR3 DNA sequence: TGTGCCAGCAGTTACTCGGTTCTCTCAGCAGAGACCCAGTACTTC.

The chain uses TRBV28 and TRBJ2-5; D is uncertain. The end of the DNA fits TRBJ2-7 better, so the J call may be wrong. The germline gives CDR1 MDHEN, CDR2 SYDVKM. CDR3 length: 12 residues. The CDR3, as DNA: TGTGCCAGCAGTTTCCTCAACTACGAGCAGTACTTC. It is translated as CASSFLNYEQYF.

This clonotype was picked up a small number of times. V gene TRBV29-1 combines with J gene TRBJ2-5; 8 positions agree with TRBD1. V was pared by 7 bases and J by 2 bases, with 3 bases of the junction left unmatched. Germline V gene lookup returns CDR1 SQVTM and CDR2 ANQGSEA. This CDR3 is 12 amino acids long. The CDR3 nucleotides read TGCAGCGGCTACAGGGGGCAAGAGACCCAGTACTTC. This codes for CSGYRGQETQYF.

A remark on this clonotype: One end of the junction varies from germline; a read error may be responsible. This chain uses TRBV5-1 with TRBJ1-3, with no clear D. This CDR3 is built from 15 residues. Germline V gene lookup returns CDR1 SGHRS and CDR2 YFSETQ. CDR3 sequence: CASSFIWRPGNTIYF. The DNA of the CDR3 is TGCGCCAGCAGCTTCATTTGGAGGCCTGGGAACACCATATATTTT.

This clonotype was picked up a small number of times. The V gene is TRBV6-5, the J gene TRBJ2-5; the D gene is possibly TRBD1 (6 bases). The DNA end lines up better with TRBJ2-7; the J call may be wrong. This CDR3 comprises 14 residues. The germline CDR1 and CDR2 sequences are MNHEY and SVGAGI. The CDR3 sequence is CASSPRGFSYEQYF. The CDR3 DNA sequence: TGTGCCAGCAGTCCAAGGGGGTTTTCCTACGAGCAGTACTTC.

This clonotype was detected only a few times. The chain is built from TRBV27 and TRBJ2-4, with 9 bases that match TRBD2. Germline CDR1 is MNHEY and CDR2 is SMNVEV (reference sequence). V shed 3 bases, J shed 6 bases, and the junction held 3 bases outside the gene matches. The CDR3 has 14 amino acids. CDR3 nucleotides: TGTGCCAGCAGTTTCGGCGGGAGGGGAAACATTCAGTACTTC. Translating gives CASSFGGRGNIQYF.

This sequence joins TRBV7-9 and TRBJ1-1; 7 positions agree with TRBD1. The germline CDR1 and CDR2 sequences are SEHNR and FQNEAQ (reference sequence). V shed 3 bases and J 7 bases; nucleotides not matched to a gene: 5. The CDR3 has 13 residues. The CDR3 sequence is CASSFNRGSEAFF. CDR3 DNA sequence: TGTGCCAGCAGCTTCAACAGGGGAAGTGAAGCTTTCTTT. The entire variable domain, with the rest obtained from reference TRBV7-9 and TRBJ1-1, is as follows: DTGVSQNPRHKITKRGQNVTFRCDPISEHNRLYWYRQTLGQGPEFLTYFQNEAQLEKSRLLSDRFSAERPKGSFSTLEIQRTEQGDSAMYLCASSFNRGSEAFFGQGTRLTVV.

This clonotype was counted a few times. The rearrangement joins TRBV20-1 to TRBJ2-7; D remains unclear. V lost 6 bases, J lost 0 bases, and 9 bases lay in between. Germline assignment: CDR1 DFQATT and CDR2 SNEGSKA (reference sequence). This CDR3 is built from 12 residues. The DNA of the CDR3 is TGCAGTGCCTTCAGGAGCTCCTACGAGCAGTACTTC. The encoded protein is CSAFRSSYEQYF.

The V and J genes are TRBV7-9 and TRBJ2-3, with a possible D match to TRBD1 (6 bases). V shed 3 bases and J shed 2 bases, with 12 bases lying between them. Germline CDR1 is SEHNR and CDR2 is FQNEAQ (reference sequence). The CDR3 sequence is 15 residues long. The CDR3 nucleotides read TGTGCCAGCAGCTTGTCAAACAGGGTCACAGATACGCAGTATTTT. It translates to CASSLSNRVTDTQYF.

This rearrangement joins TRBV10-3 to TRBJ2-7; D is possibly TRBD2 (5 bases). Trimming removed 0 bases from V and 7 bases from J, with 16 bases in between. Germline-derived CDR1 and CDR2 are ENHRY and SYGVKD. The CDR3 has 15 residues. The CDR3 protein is CAISESEAYLGEQYF. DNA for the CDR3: TGTGCCATCAGTGAGTCGGAGGCCTACCTTGGAGAGCAGTACTTC.

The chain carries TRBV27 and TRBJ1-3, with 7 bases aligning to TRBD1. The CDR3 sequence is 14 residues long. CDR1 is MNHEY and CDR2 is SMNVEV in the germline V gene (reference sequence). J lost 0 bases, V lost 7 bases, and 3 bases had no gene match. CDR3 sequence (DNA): TGTGCCAGCACAGGGACAGCCTCTGGAAACACCATATATTTT. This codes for CASTGTASGNTIYF.

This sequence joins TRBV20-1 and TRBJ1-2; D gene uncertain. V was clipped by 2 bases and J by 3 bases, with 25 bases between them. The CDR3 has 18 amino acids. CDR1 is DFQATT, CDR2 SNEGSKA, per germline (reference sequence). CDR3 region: CSARSDVVLVVSDYGYTF. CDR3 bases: TGCAGTGCTAGATCGGACGTTGTTTTGGTCGTTAGTGACTATGGCTACACCTTC.

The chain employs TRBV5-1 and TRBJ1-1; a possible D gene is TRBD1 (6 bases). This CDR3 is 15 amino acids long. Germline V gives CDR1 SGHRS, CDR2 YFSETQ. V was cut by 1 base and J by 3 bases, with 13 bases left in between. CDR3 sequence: CASSLWTDIDTEAFF. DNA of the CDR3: TGCGCCAGCAGCTTGTGGACAGACATTGACACTGAAGCTTTCTTT.

The CDR3 DNA reads TGTGCCAGTAGACCGGCAGAGCAAGAGACCCAGTACTTC. Translated, it gives CASRPAEQETQYF. V gene TRBV19 combines with J gene TRBJ2-5, with D hard to call. Trimming took off 6 bases at V and 2 bases at J, with 10 bases between the two ends. CDR1 is LNHDA and CDR2 is SQIVND in the germline V gene (reference sequence). The CDR3 consists of 13 residues.